One sample yielded the 5 T cell receptor beta chains listed below, sequenced in a study of blood T cell repertoires in COVID-19. Assay: immunoSEQ multiplex PCR; the TCRdb copy retains only in-frame clones and omits some. In the table there are 95,000 to 120,000 clones, roughly 85% of which are singletons. The sample was peripheral blood. These TCRs come from a man aged 35 to 55 with acute or convalescent COVID-19.

The genes are TRBV18 and TRBJ2-7; D unclear. Trimming removed 1 base at V and 7 bases at J, with 11 bases between. The CDR3 extends over 13 amino acids. Germline CDR1 is KGHSH and CDR2 is LQKENI. In DNA, the CDR3 is TGTGCCAGCTCACCACGGCAAGGCAGGGAGCAGTACTTC. This sequence encodes CASSPRQGREQYF.

The chain links TRBV27 to TRBJ1-2; TRBD1 might be the D (6 bases). The V gene's germline CDR1 is MNHEY and CDR2 SMNVEV (reference sequence). Trimming left V 2 bases short and J 10 bases short, with 14 bases between. The CDR3 has 13 residues. CDR3: CASSLKLAGVYTF. CDR3 in DNA: TGTGCCAGCAGTTTAAAACTCGCAGGGGTCTACACCTTC.

The gene calls are TRBV4-1 and TRBJ1-1, with 8 bases lining up with TRBD1. CDR1 is MGHRA, CDR2 YSYEKL, per germline. CDR3 length: 14 amino acids. V shed 10 bases, J shed 5 bases, and the junction held 12 bases outside the gene matches. The CDR3 nucleotides are TGCGCCACTCAGGGGATAACAGGGGGGACTGAAGCTTTCTTT. Translating it yields CATQGITGGTEAFF.

This sequence joins TRBV7-2 and TRBJ2-2; the D gene is possibly TRBD1 (5 bases). This CDR3 is built from 14 residues. V dropped 8 bases and J dropped 1 base, with 11 bases sitting between them. CDR1 is SGHTA, CDR2 FQGNSA, per germline. The CDR3 is CASFRQGNTGELFF. The CDR3, as DNA: TGTGCCAGCTTCCGGCAGGGGAACACCGGGGAGCTGTTTTTT. Supplemented by reference TRBV7-2 and TRBJ2-2, the full variable domain reads GAGVSQSPSNKVTEKGKDVELRCDPISGHTALYWYRQSLGQGLEFLIYFQGNSAPDKSGLPSDRFSAERTGGSVSTLTIQRTQQEDSAVYLCASFRQGNTGELFFGEGSRLTVL.

The chain carries TRBV7-2 and TRBJ2-2; D is uncertain. This CDR3 region has 14 residues. Deletions cut 3 bases from V and 5 bases from J, with 10 bases between. Germline V gene data show CDR1 as SGHTA and CDR2 as FQGNSA. CDR3: CASSFLTETGELFF. CDR3 coding DNA: TGTGCCAGCAGCTTTTTAACAGAGACCGGGGAGCTGTTTTTT. Based on the CDR3 plus reference TRBV7-2 and TRBJ2-2, the full variable domain is GAGVSQSPSNKVTEKGKDVELRCDPISGHTALYWYRQSLGQGLEFLIYFQGNSAPDKSGLPSDRFSAERTGGSVSTLTIQRTQQEDSAVYLCASSFLTETGELFFGEGSRLTVL.